This T cell receptor beta chain was sequenced for a study of blood T cell repertoires in COVID-19. Clones were sequenced by immunoSEQ multiplex PCR, and TCRdb holds only the in-frame ones, with some missing. Of roughly 360,000 clones detected, 80% to 90% appear once; the ten largest clones hold under 1.5%. The ends lost 5 bases at V and 3 bases at J; junction bases unmatched: 5. Germline values: CDR1 LNHDA, CDR2 SQIVND (reference sequence). The CDR3 spans 15 residues. Sequenced: PBMCs or T cells enriched from blood (not recorded which). The genes are TRBV19 and TRBJ2-4; 9 bases are a match to TRBD1. The sequence was collected from a man aged 25-40 years who had recovered from COVID-19. The CDR3 nucleotides read TGTGCCAGTAGTCTTGGACAGGGGAGCAAAAACATTCAGTACTTC. This encodes CASSLGQGSKNIQYF. Complete variable domain (other parts from reference TRBV19 and TRBJ2-4): DGGITQSPKYLFRKEGQNVTLSCEQNLNHDAMYWYRQDPGQGLRLIYYSQIVNDFQKGDIAEGYSVSREKKESFPLTVTSAQKNPTAFYLCASSLGQGSKNIQYFGAGTRLSVL.